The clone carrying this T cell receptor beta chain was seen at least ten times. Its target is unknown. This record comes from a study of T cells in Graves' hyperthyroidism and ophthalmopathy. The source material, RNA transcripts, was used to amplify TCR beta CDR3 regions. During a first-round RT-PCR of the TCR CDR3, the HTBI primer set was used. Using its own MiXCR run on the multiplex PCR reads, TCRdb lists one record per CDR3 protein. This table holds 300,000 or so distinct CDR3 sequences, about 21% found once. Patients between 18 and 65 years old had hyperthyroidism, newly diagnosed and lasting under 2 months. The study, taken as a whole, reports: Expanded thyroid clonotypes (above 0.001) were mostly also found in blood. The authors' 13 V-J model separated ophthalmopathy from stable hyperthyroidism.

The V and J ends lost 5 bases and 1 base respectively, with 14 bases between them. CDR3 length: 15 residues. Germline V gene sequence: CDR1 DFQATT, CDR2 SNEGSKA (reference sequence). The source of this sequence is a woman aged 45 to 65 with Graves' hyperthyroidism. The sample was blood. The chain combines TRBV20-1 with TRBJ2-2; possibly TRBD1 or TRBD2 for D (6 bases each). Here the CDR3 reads CSAQEGGKNTGELFF. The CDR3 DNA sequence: TGCAGTGCTCAGGAGGGGGGAAAGAACACCGGGGAGCTGTTTTTT.